Listed below are T cell receptor beta chains from one sample, sequenced in a study of blood T cell repertoires in COVID-19. The table came from immunoSEQ multiplex PCR; TCRdb's copy has only in-frame clones and leaves some out. The sample shows 50,000 to 65,000 clones, approximately 72% of them seen only once. The sample was peripheral blood. The receptors were gathered from a woman aged 70-85 years with COVID-19, enrolled during active disease. The CDR3 runs from the conserved cysteine through the conserved F or W. A D gene is named only where the DNA matches it firmly. Expanded clones get a size class; other rows say once, few or many, or leave the size out.

J: TRBJ2-3; V: TRBV7-2; D: NA; size: NA; CDR3: CASSLGGALSITDTQYF; DNA: TGTGCCAGCAGCTTAGGAGGCGCACTGAGTATCACAGATACGCAGTATTTT
J: TRBJ2-5; V: TRBV5-6; D: TRBD2; size: NA; CDR3: CASSAAIAGGYQETQYF; DNA: TGTGCCAGCAGCGCTGCGATAGCGGGGGGGTACCAAGAGACCCAGTACTTC
J: TRBJ1-3; V: TRBV11-1; D: NA; size: NA; CDR3: CASSPRGTSSGNTIYF; DNA: TGTGCCAGCAGCCCACGTGGCACCTCCTCTGGAAACACCATATATTTT
J: TRBJ2-7; V: TRBV7-2; D: NA; size: once; CDR3: CASSPPGSSYEQYF; DNA: TGTGCCAGCAGCCCGCCGGGTAGCTCCTACGAGCAGTACTTC
J: TRBJ2-1; V: TRBV20-1; D: TRBD2; size: NA; CDR3: CSASGLAGYNEQFF; DNA: TGCAGTGCTAGTGGACTAGCGGGATACAATGAGCAGTTCTTC
J: TRBJ2-3; V: TRBV4-1; D: TRBD2; size: few; CDR3: CASSQVTSGSINTDTQYF; DNA: TGCGCCAGCAGCCAAGTTACCAGCGGGAGCATCAACACAGATACGCAGTATTTT
J: TRBJ2-1; V: TRBV12-5; D: NA; size: few; CDR3: CASGLPRVGDNEQFF; DNA: TGTGCTAGTGGTTTGCCTCGGGTCGGGGACAATGAGCAGTTCTTC
J: TRBJ2-4; V: TRBV19; D: NA; size: NA; CDR3: CASSGSFLAKNIQYF; DNA: TGTGCCAGTAGCGGGAGTTTCTTAGCCAAAAACATTCAGTACTTC
J: TRBJ2-5; V: TRBV18; D: TRBD1; size: NA; CDR3: CASSRDSKETQYF; DNA: TGTGCCAGCTCAAGGGACAGTAAAGAGACCCAGTACTTC
J: TRBJ1-6; V: TRBV15; D: NA; size: NA; CDR3: CATRGVSGNSPLHF; DNA: TGTGCCACCCGTGGAGTGTCCGGTAATTCACCCCTCCACTTT
J: TRBJ2-5; V: TRBV6-2/TRBV6-3; D: TRBD2; size: NA; CDR3: CASSYWGGKETQYF; DNA: TGTGCCAGCAGTTACTGGGGGGGGAAAGAGACCCAGTACTTC
J: TRBJ1-2; V: TRBV4-3; D: NA; size: NA; CDR3: CASSQDIFNYGYTF; DNA: TGCGCCAGCAGCCAAGATATATTTAACTATGGCTACACCTTC
J: TRBJ2-7; V: TRBV9; D: NA; size: NA; CDR3: CASSVAGYSHEQYF; DNA: TGTGCCAGCAGCGTAGCAGGGTATTCCCACGAGCAGTACTTC
J: TRBJ1-2; V: TRBV5-6; D: TRBD1; size: NA; CDR3: CASSLGTGGLRGYGYTF; DNA: TGTGCCAGCAGCTTGGGGACAGGGGGACTTCGCGGCTATGGCTACACCTTC
J: TRBJ1-2; V: TRBV12-3/TRBV12-4; D: TRBD1; size: NA; CDR3: CASNLDRGSGYTF; DNA: TGTGCCAGCAACCTGGACAGGGGGAGCGGCTACACCTTC
J: TRBJ1-2; V: TRBV9; D: TRBD1; size: NA; CDR3: CASSLRSGQNYGYTF; DNA: TGTGCCAGCAGCCTCCGGTCGGGACAGAACTATGGCTACACCTTC
J: TRBJ2-6; V: TRBV19; D: NA; size: NA; CDR3: CASSRTDFISGANVLTF; DNA: TGTGCCAGTAGTAGGACAGACTTCATCTCTGGGGCCAACGTCCTGACTTTC
J: TRBJ2-7; V: TRBV11-2; D: TRBD1; size: NA; CDR3: CASSPPGQDSYEQYF; DNA: TGTGCCAGCAGCCCCCCGGGACAGGACTCCTACGAGCAGTACTTC
J: TRBJ1-2; V: TRBV11-3; D: NA; size: NA; CDR3: CASSLGLRGGYTF; DNA: TGTGCCAGCAGCTTAGGCCTTAGGGGTGGCTACACCTTC
J: TRBJ2-1; V: TRBV15; D: TRBD1; size: few; CDR3: CATSSRDRAIYNEQFF; DNA: TGTGCCACCAGCAGCAGGGACAGGGCAATCTACAATGAGCAGTTCTTC
J: TRBJ2-6; V: TRBV11-3; D: TRBD1; size: once; CDR3: CASSMDRLTSGANVLTF; DNA: TGTGCCAGCAGCATGGACAGGCTAACCTCTGGGGCCAACGTCCTGACTTTC
J: TRBJ1-5; V: TRBV18; D: NA; size: NA; CDR3: CASSPSGDQPQHF; DNA: TGTGCCAGCTCACCTTCGGGGGATCAGCCCCAGCATTTT
J: TRBJ1-1; V: TRBV19; D: NA; size: NA; CDR3: CATMAVDTEAFF; DNA: TGTGCCACCATGGCGGTGGACACTGAAGCTTTCTTT
J: TRBJ1-1; V: TRBV18; D: NA; size: NA; CDR3: CASSKGRENTEAFF; DNA: TGTGCCAGCTCAAAGGGTCGGGAGAACACTGAAGCTTTCTTT
J: TRBJ1-1; V: TRBV19; D: NA; size: NA; CDR3: CASSQTGFNEAFF; DNA: TGTGCCAGTAGCCAAACAGGGTTTAATGAAGCTTTCTTT
J: TRBJ1-6; V: TRBV7-2; D: NA; size: NA; CDR3: CASSRPPSPLHF; DNA: TGTGCCAGCAGCCGTCCCCCGTCACCCCTCCACTTT
J: TRBJ2-3; V: TRBV5-6; D: TRBD2; size: NA; CDR3: CASSSSGRASNTQYF; DNA: TGTGCCAGCAGCTCTAGCGGGAGGGCCTCGAATACGCAGTATTTT
J: TRBJ2-7; V: TRBV4-3; D: TRBD2; size: NA; CDR3: CASSQGTSGGYEQYF; DNA: TGCGCCAGCAGCCAAGGGACTAGCGGGGGGTACGAGCAGTACTTC
J: TRBJ1-1; V: TRBV5-6; D: NA; size: NA; CDR3: CASSWRGGTEAFF; DNA: TGTGCCAGCAGCTGGCGGGGGGGCACTGAAGCTTTCTTT
J: TRBJ2-2; V: TRBV18; D: TRBD1; size: NA; CDR3: CASSPGQETGELFF; DNA: TGTGCCAGCTCACCGGGACAGGAGACCGGGGAGCTGTTTTTT
J: TRBJ2-5; V: TRBV9; D: NA; size: NA; CDR3: CASSDLSSETQYF; DNA: TGTGCCAGCAGCGACTTAAGTTCGGAGACCCAGTACTTC
J: TRBJ1-4; V: TRBV19; D: NA; size: NA; CDR3: CASSDGAREKLFF; DNA: TGTGCCAGTAGTGATGGGGCTCGCGAAAAACTGTTTTTT
J: TRBJ1-6; V: TRBV6-2/TRBV6-3; D: NA; size: NA; CDR3: CASSYTPSQGYNSPLHF; DNA: TGTGCCAGCAGTTACACCCCTAGTCAGGGGTATAATTCACCCCTCCACTTT
J: TRBJ1-4; V: TRBV14; D: NA; size: NA; CDR3: CASSQDIQEDEKLFF; DNA: TGTGCCAGCAGCCAAGATATACAGGAAGATGAAAAACTGTTTTTT
J: TRBJ2-5; V: TRBV5-4; D: TRBD2; size: NA; CDR3: CASSLDSGGAKTQYF; DNA: TGTGCCAGCAGCTTGGATAGCGGGGGGGCGAAGACCCAGTACTTC
J: TRBJ1-4; V: TRBV19; D: NA; size: NA; CDR3: CASSVGTLEKLFF; DNA: TGTGCCAGTAGTGTTGGGACATTGGAAAAACTGTTTTTT
J: TRBJ2-1; V: TRBV4-3; D: TRBD2; size: once; CDR3: CASSQDPAGGVYEQFF; DNA: TGCGCCAGCAGCCAAGATCCCGCGGGAGGGGTCTATGAGCAGTTCTTC
J: TRBJ1-2; V: TRBV10-3; D: TRBD1; size: NA; CDR3: CAISDGSRDRGRRYGYTF; DNA: TGTGCCATCAGTGACGGCTCCCGGGACAGGGGGCGAAGGTATGGCTACACCTTC
J: TRBJ2-4; V: TRBV27; D: NA; size: NA; CDR3: CASSGADAVAKNIQYF; DNA: TGTGCCAGCTCAGGGGCTGACGCCGTGGCCAAAAACATTCAGTACTTC
J: TRBJ1-5; V: TRBV5-4; D: NA; size: NA; CDR3: CAWRWGGQPQHF; DNA: TGTGCCTGGCGATGGGGAGGTCAGCCCCAGCATTTT
J: TRBJ1-2; V: TRBV14; D: NA; size: few; CDR3: CASSQDPGHSYGYTF; DNA: TGTGCCAGCAGCCAAGATCCGGGACATTCCTATGGCTACACCTTC
J: TRBJ1-3; V: TRBV9; D: NA; size: NA; CDR3: CASSPLGGGNTIYF; DNA: TGTGCCAGCAGCCCTCTCGGTGGTGGAAACACCATATATTTT